These T cell receptor beta chains were read from a single sample in a study of beta chain features in type 1 diabetes. Measured with immunoSEQ multiplex PCR; TCRdb has only the in-frame clones, and not every one. The sample yields about 240,000 clones, less than 35% seen once. Sequenced: central memory CD4+ T cells from blood. Receptor source: a man younger than 45 in good health. The CDR3 runs from the conserved cysteine through the conserved F or W. A D gene is named only where the DNA matches it firmly. Size tells how often a clone was seen (once, few, many) or the class of an expanded clone, and some rows leave it out.

v_call	d_call	j_call	clone_size	cdr3_aa	cdr3_nt
TRBV4-1	.	TRBJ2-5	many	CASSLIGGAKETQYF	TGCGCCAGCAGCCTCATAGGGGGGGCGAAGGAGACCCAGTACTTC
TRBV9	TRBD2	TRBJ2-1	many	CASSRLAGGPEQFF	TGTGCCAGCAGTCGACTAGCGGGAGGACCGGAGCAGTTCTTC
TRBV7-8	TRBD1	TRBJ1-1	once	CASSLAGGTGGASAEAFF	TGTGCCAGCAGCTTAGCTGGCGGGACAGGGGGCGCGAGCGCTGAAGCTTTCTTT
TRBV5-1	TRBD1	TRBJ1-4	.	CASSATGKEKLFF	TGCGCCAGCAGCGCGACAGGGAAGGAAAAACTGTTTTTT
TRBV30	TRBD1	TRBJ1-2	few	CAWTSGGDAANYGYTF	TGTGCCTGGACCTCAGGGGGGGACGCAGCTAACTATGGCTACACCTTC
TRBV11-2	.	TRBJ2-3	.	CASSLERGSDTQYF	TGTGCCAGCAGCCTAGAGAGGGGGTCGGATACGCAGTATTTT
TRBV7-2	.	TRBJ2-1	.	CASRAGMSSYNEQFF	TGTGCCAGCAGGGCGGGCATGAGCTCCTACAATGAGCAGTTCTTC
TRBV19	.	TRBJ2-7	.	CASSFRQGTYEQYF	TGTGCCAGTAGTTTCAGACAAGGTACCTACGAGCAGTACTTC
TRBV6-6	TRBD2	TRBJ2-1	.	CATRLGLANEQFF	TGTGCCACCCGTTTGGGACTAGCTAATGAGCAGTTCTTC
TRBV28	.	TRBJ2-7	few	CASTSLDGTYEQYF	TGTGCCAGCACGTCACTGGACGGGACCTACGAGCAGTACTTC
TRBV29-1	TRBD2	TRBJ2-2	.	CSVEGQAGGNTGELFF	TGCAGCGTTGAAGGCCAAGCGGGGGGAAACACCGGGGAGCTGTTTTTT
TRBV10-3	.	TRBJ1-1	few	CAISEGDTEAFF	TGTGCCATCAGTGAAGGGGACACTGAAGCTTTCTTT
TRBV18	TRBD2	TRBJ2-1	.	CASSPRIGRNQLEQFF	TGTGCCAGCTCCCCCAGGATCGGGAGGAATCAGCTTGAGCAGTTCTTC
TRBV28	.	TRBJ2-1	.	CASSFEPRTNEQFF	TGTGCCAGCAGTTTTGAGCCGCGCACTAATGAGCAGTTCTTC
TRBV28	TRBD2	TRBJ2-7	.	CASSSGTSVYEQYF	TGTGCCAGCTCGTCCGGGACTAGCGTCTACGAGCAGTACTTC
TRBV2	TRBD2	TRBJ2-5	few	CASKGGLQETQYF	TGTGCCAGCAAGGGAGGGCTTCAGGAGACCCAGTACTTC
TRBV7-2	.	TRBJ2-7	.	CASSMGWDPAYEQYF	TGTGCCAGCAGCATGGGATGGGATCCCGCCTACGAGCAGTACTTC
TRBV28	TRBD1	TRBJ2-2	.	CASKDRANTGELFF	TGTGCCAGTAAGGACAGGGCTAACACCGGGGAGCTGTTTTTT
TRBV28	TRBD1	TRBJ2-7	.	CASGQGSYEQYF	TGTGCCAGTGGACAGGGTTCCTACGAGCAGTACTTC
TRBV30	.	TRBJ2-3	.	CAWRLENTQYF	TGTGCCTGGAGACTGGAGAATACGCAGTATTTT
TRBV29-1	.	TRBJ1-5	.	CSVVTGNNQPQHF	TGCAGCGTTGTCACGGGGAACAATCAGCCCCAGCATTTT
TRBV7-8	.	TRBJ2-3	.	CASSSVSGDTQYF	TGTGCCAGCAGCTCCGTTTCTGGGGATACGCAGTATTTT
TRBV18	.	TRBJ2-3	.	CASSSLTGEDTQYF	TGTGCCAGCTCATCCCTGACAGGAGAAGATACGCAGTATTTT
TRBV19	TRBD1	TRBJ2-3	few	CASSDGQGGTDTQYF	TGTGCCAGTAGTGACGGACAGGGTGGAACAGATACGCAGTATTTT
TRBV10-3	TRBD1	TRBJ2-7	.	CAIRGQAYEQYF	TGTGCCATCAGGGGACAGGCCTACGAGCAGTACTTC
TRBV2	TRBD1	TRBJ1-2	few	CASNAVQGAGGYTF	TGTGCCAGCAACGCCGTACAGGGGGCGGGTGGCTACACCTTC
TRBV5-1	TRBD1	TRBJ1-2	few	CASSFTGTGGRGYTF	TGCGCCAGCAGCTTCACCGGGACAGGGGGCCGAGGCTACACCTTC
TRBV28	.	TRBJ2-7	.	CASSRLGFEQYF	TGTGCCAGCAGCCGCCTTGGGTTCGAGCAGTACTTC
TRBV7-8	.	TRBJ2-5	.	CASSLDPLGGMPYF	TGTGCCAGCAGCTTAGATCCACTCGGCGGGATGCCGTACTTC
TRBV29-1	TRBD1	TRBJ1-2	.	CSAGQDYGYTF	TGCAGCGCCGGACAGGACTATGGCTACACCTTC
TRBV2	.	TRBJ2-7	.	CASSAAGYEQYF	TGTGCCAGCAGCGCAGCTGGGTACGAGCAGTACTTC